These 5 T cell receptor beta chains were sequenced from one sample in a study of cytomegalovirus exposure and HLA in healthy donors. The PCR made use of 60 Vbeta and 13 Jbeta primers. This table comes from immunoSEQ multiplex PCR, and its TCRdb copy is limited to in-frame clones, with some not included. The data show around 140,000 clones, and the top ten clones hold under 2%. Sequenced material: PBMCs. These receptors originate from a woman between 45 and 60 years old in good health and CMV-seronegative.

The chain is built from TRBV28 and TRBJ2-7; possible D gene TRBD1, 6 bases. CDR1 MDHEN and CDR2 SYDVKM come from the germline V gene. Trimming stripped 8 bases from V and 2 bases from J, with 10 bases between. The length of the CDR3 is 12 residues. In nucleotides, the CDR3 is TGTGCCAGCGGACAGAAGACCTACGAGCAGTACTTC. Amino acids: CASGQKTYEQYF.

The rearrangement links TRBV21-1 to TRBJ2-7; the table's D call TRBD1 went unverified against the DNA. TRBV21-1 is designated a pseudogene. The CDR3 totals 15 residues. Written as DNA, the CDR3 is TGTGCCAGCAGCATACCCAGGGGGATAGCCTACGAGCAGTACTTC. As protein: CASSIPRGIAYEQYF.

J is TRBJ2-7 and V is TRBV5-4; D perhaps matches TRBD1 (5 bases). CDR3 length: 16 amino acids. Germline lookup yields CDR1 SGHNT and CDR2 YYREEE (reference sequence). Trimming removed 4 bases from V and 6 bases from J, with 23 bases in between. The CDR3 DNA reads as TGTGCCAGCAGCAAAGGGGCTCAGGGCTACGTTGGCGAGCAGTACTTC. Translation: CASSKGAQGYVGEQYF.

This chain joins TRBV5-4 and TRBJ2-7; 9 bases are a match to TRBD1. The germline CDR1 and CDR2 sequences are SGHNT and YYREEE (reference sequence). This CDR3 has 17 amino acids. The junction had 11 bases not matched to a gene; V was cut back by 4 bases and J by 0 bases. The CDR3 region is CASSAVSGTGSSYEQYF. The CDR3 DNA follows: TGTGCCAGCAGCGCGGTGTCAGGGACAGGGAGCTCCTACGAGCAGTACTTC.

CDR3 sequence: CASSYGGGYNEQFF. CDR3 coding DNA: TGTGCCAGCAGTTACGGCGGGGGGTACAATGAGCAGTTCTTC. V and J are TRBV6-5 and TRBJ2-1; 8 bases are a match to TRBD2. J lost 4 bases, V lost 2 bases, and 1 base had no gene match. Germline V gene sequence: CDR1 MNHEY, CDR2 SVGAGI. The CDR3 has 14 amino acids.